This T cell receptor beta chain was obtained from a study of T-cell memory formation after mild COVID-19. Study-level results: Clones from the second wave (peaking day 37) had unconfirmed SARS-CoV-2 specificity. A subset of responding clones appeared in pre-infection memory, suggesting cross-reactive memory joined. CD4+ bias marked clones expanding day 15 to 37, unlike balanced contracting clones.

5'RACE with constant-segment primers yielded barcoded, UMI-tagged TCR alpha and TCR beta cDNA libraries. One entry per CDR3 protein results from TCRdb running MiXCR on the 5' RACE reads. The sample gives just over 350,000 distinct CDR3 sequences, around 14% of which show up once; 20% to 25% is in the top ten. Germline V gene data show CDR1 as MGHRA and CDR2 as YSYEKL. The CDR3 runs 16 residues. V shed 3 bases and J 0 bases; nucleotides not matched to a gene: 5. Many counts were recorded for this clonotype. Its specificity is unknown. Sequenced sample: PBMCs or a T cell subset sorted from them (not recorded which). This TCR derives from a man younger than 35 who had mild COVID-19 (a few samples of this study predate the infection). Cell type and time point are not known. V usage is TRBV4-1 and J usage is TRBJ2-1, with 7 positions matching TRBD2. CDR3 loop: CASSHPGGSSYNEQFF. In nucleotides, the CDR3 is TGCGCCAGCAGCCACCCGGGCGGGAGCTCCTACAATGAGCAGTTCTTC.